This T cell receptor beta chain was sequenced in a study of prognosis after radiotherapy for stage I lung cancer. As for the study in general: Enrolled patients (around 12 men, 6 women) had a median age of about 74 years and an age range of about 50 to 85 years.

Whole-study results and caveats: Reportedly, TRBV and TRBJ gene usage differed by presence of metastases in patients.

With 3 bases clipped from V and 0 bases from J, the junction kept 5 bases outside the gene matches. CDR3 length equals 16 residues. Germline V gene lookup returns CDR1 DFQATT and CDR2 SNEGSKA (reference sequence). Amplicons of TCR beta CDR3 were generated from genomic DNA by two-round multiplex PCR. Amplification during the initial PCR round employed primers specific to each TRBV and TRBJ gene. Each CDR3 protein is one row after TCRdb ran MiXCR on the multiplex PCR reads. The table lists around 56,000 distinct CDR3 sequences, more than 25% of them singletons, with about 7.5% in the top ten. This clonotype was found many times. As yet, its antigen is unknown. Peripheral blood samples of about 6 milliliters were drawn at each of two time points.

The V gene is TRBV20-1, the J gene TRBJ2-1, with 10 bases fitting TRBD2. This TCR was sampled from a donor over 45 with non-small cell lung cancer. The source was PBMCs, collected before or after stereotactic body radiation therapy (not recorded which). CDR3 region: CSASPSGGSSYNEQFF. The CDR3, as DNA: TGCAGTGCTAGCCCTAGCGGGGGAAGCTCCTACAATGAGCAGTTCTTC.